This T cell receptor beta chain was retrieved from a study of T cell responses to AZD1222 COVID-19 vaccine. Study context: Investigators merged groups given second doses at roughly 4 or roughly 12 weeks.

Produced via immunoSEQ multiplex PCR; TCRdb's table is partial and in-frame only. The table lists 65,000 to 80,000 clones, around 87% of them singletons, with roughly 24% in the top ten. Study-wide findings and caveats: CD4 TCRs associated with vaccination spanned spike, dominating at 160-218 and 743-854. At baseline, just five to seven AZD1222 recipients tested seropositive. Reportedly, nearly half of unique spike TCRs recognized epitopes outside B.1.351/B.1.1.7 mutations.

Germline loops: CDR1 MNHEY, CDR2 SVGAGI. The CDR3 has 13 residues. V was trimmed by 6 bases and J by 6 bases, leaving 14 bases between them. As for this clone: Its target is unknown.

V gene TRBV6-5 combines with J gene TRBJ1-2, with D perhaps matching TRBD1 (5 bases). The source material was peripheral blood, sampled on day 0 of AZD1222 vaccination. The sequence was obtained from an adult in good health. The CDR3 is CASRWTGTDGYTF. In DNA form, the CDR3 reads TGTGCCAGCAGATGGACCGGGACCGATGGCTACACCTTC.